This T cell receptor beta chain was observed in a study of blood T cell repertoires in COVID-19. Study at large: Whether acute or convalescent, the COVID-19 samples came from the United States, Italy and Spain. Nucleic acid was either cDNA or gDNA, and it came from T cells, B-cell-depleted T cells, or PBMCs.

Self-reported history from a screening survey and questionnaire set each donor's cohort. Original handling: Amplification of reference gene primers was used by the study to estimate nucleated cell counts. The data were produced by immunoSEQ multiplex PCR, yet TCRdb's version contains in-frame clones alone and is incomplete. The V and J calls and clone size are taken from that table; D and trimming were inferred from the DNA. In the table there are 430,000 or so clones, over 75% of which are singletons. The receptor was isolated from a woman in her late teens or twenties who had been exposed to COVID-19. The sequenced sample consisted of PBMCs or T cells enriched from blood (not recorded which).

The CDR3 coding sequence is TGTGCCAGCAGCCAAGGGACTAGCGGGACCTACGAGCAGTACTTC. Its protein is CASSQGTSGTYEQYF. The chain joins TRBV5-4 to TRBJ2-7; 13 nucleotides agree with TRBD2. The V segment lost 4 bases and the J segment 2 bases; nucleotides outside the gene matches: 3. This CDR3 comprises 15 residues. Germline CDR1 SGHNT, CDR2 YYREEE (reference sequence).